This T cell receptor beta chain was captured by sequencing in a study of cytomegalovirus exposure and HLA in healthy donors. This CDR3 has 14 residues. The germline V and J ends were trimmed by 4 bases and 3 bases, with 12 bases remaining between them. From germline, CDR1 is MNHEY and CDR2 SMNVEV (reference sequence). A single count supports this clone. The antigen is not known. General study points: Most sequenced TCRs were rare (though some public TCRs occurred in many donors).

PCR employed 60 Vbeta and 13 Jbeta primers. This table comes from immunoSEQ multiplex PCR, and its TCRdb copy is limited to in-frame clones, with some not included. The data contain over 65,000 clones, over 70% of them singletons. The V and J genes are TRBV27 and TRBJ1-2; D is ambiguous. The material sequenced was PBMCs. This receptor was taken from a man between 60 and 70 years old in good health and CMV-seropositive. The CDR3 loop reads CASSSSGVHYGYTF. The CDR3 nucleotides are TGTGCCAGCAGTTCATCCGGGGTGCACTATGGCTACACCTTC.